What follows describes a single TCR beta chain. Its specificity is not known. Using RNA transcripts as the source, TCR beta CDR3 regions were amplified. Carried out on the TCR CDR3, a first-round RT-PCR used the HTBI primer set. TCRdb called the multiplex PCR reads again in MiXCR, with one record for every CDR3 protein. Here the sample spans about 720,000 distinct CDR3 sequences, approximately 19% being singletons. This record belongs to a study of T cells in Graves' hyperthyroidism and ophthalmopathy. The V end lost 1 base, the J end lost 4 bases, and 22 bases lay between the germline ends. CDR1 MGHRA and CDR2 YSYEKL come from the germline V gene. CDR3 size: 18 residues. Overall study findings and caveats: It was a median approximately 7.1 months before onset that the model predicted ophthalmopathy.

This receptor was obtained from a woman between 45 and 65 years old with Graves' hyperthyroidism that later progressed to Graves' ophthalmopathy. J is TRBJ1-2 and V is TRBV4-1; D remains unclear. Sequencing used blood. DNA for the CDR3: TGCGCCAGCAGCCAAGGACCTCACCCCGGCGCAGTTACCTATGGCTACACCTTC. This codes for CASSQGPHPGAVTYGYTF.